These T cell receptor beta chains were read from a single sample in a study of CD8 T cells in ankylosing spondylitis. TCRdb processed the 5' RACE reads anew with MiXCR; each CDR3 protein has one entry. This table has more than 60,000 distinct CDR3 sequences, 5.3% appearing once. The sample taken for sequencing was blood, either unsorted or a sorted T cell fraction (not recorded which). Receptor source: a male donor with ankylosing spondylitis or in good health (not recorded which). Both conserved end residues are part of each CDR3. The D gene is left open where the match is weak. The size field is filled for only some rows; it gives once, few, many or a size class.

D gene	V gene	clone size	J gene	CDR3 DNA	CDR3 protein
.	TRBV3-1	many	TRBJ2-7	TGTGCCAGCAGCCAAGGAGCGAGCCGCTACGAGCAGTACTTC	CASSQGASRYEQYF
TRBD1	TRBV10-3	many	TRBJ1-2	TGTGCCAGCCGGTCGACAGGGGTCGGCTACACCTTC	CASRSTGVGYTF
.	TRBV20-1	many	TRBJ2-2	TGCAGTGCTAGAGGTTGGGGGGGGCCCACCGGGGAGCTGTTTTTT	CSARGWGGPTGELFF
TRBD2	TRBV7-2	many	TRBJ2-3	TGTGCCAGCACCCTCCGCGGGGGGGGAACAGATACGCAGTATTTT	CASTLRGGGTDTQYF
TRBD1	TRBV5-1	many	TRBJ1-1	TGCGCCAGCAGCCGAGCAGGGGGCACGGACACTGAAGCTTTCTTT	CASSRAGGTDTEAFF
.	TRBV4-1	many	TRBJ1-5	TGCGCCAGCAGCGTAATAAACAATCAGCCCCAGCATTTT	CASSVINNQPQHF
.	TRBV7-9	few	TRBJ2-5	TGTGCCAGCAGCTCCAGGATTGGGGAGACCCAGTACTTC	CASSSRIGETQYF
.	TRBV6-5	many	TRBJ2-3	TGTGCAACAGTCAGTACCACAGATACGCAGTATTTT	CATVSTTDTQYF
.	TRBV10-3	many	TRBJ2-3	TGTGCCATCAGGACAGGTAGCACAGATACGCAGTATTTT	CAIRTGSTDTQYF
.	TRBV4-2	many	TRBJ1-2	TGTGCCAGCAGCCAGGCCCTTGGACTCAGCTATGGCTACACCTTC	CASSQALGLSYGYTF
.	TRBV11-1	.	TRBJ1-1	TGTGCCAGCAGCTTAGCGGGCCCCACCAACACTGAAGCTTTCTTT	CASSLAGPTNTEAFF
.	TRBV20-1	many	TRBJ1-5	TGCAGTGCTGGGGATGGCTCGGATCAGCCCCAGCATTTT	CSAGDGSDQPQHF
TRBD1	TRBV12-3/TRBV12-4	many	TRBJ2-3	TGTGCCAGCAGTGACAGGGTTGATACGCAGTATTTT	CASSDRVDTQYF
.	TRBV12-3/TRBV12-4	many	TRBJ2-5	TGTGCCAGCAGTTTATCCCCCCTATGGACCCAGTACTTC	CASSLSPLWTQYF
TRBD1	TRBV5-1	many	TRBJ1-2	TGCGCCAGCAGCTCGGGACAGGGGTTTTTGAGCTACACCTTC	CASSSGQGFLSYTF
.	TRBV27	many	TRBJ1-3	TGTGCCAGCAGTACACAGGGAACTGGAAACACCATATATTTT	CASSTQGTGNTIYF
.	TRBV2	many	TRBJ2-3	TGTGCCAGCAGCAGGGAGGGCACAGATACGCAGTATTTT	CASSREGTDTQYF
.	TRBV7-9	many	TRBJ2-1	TGTGCCAGCAGCTTATCCAGGGAGGTAGACAATGAGCAGTTCTTC	CASSLSREVDNEQFF
.	TRBV7-2	many	TRBJ2-1	TGTGCCAGCAGCTTAGTGACCGGGGATGAGCAGTTCTTC	CASSLVTGDEQFF
.	TRBV5-1	many	TRBJ2-1	TGCGCCAGCAGGGACGGGATATACAATGAGCAGTTCTTC	CASRDGIYNEQFF
.	TRBV20-1	many	TRBJ1-3	TGCAGTGCCCAAGACGTCAGGAGAGGAAACACCATATATTTT	CSAQDVRRGNTIYF
.	TRBV7-2	many	TRBJ2-7	TGTGCCAGCAGCTTAGAAGTCGAGCAGTACTTC	CASSLEVEQYF
.	TRBV29-1	many	TRBJ1-3	TGCAGCGTTGCGGGGCAACAGACTGGAAACACCATATATTTT	CSVAGQQTGNTIYF
.	TRBV20-1	many	TRBJ1-3	TGCAGTGCTAGAGACGGTGGGGCAAACTCTGGAAACACCATATATTTT	CSARDGGANSGNTIYF
.	TRBV10-3	many	TRBJ1-5	TGTGCCATCAGTGGAGGGACCATCAATCAGCCCCAGCATTTT	CAISGGTINQPQHF
.	TRBV12-3/TRBV12-4	many	TRBJ1-1	TGTGCCAGCAAGTCGTTCACTGAAGCTTTCTTT	CASKSFTEAFF
.	TRBV28	many	TRBJ2-7	TGTGCGGCGGGGCTAAGCTCCTACGAGCAGTACTTC	CAAGLSSYEQYF
TRBD1	TRBV6-2/TRBV6-3	many	TRBJ2-7	TGTGCCAGCGGGACAGCCTACGAGCAGTACTTC	CASGTAYEQYF
.	TRBV24-1	many	TRBJ2-5	TGTGCCACCAGTGACCGCGGCAGAGGGGAGACCCAGTACTTC	CATSDRGRGETQYF
.	TRBV11-2	many	TRBJ2-5	TGTGCCAGCAGCTCAGCCCAACCCCCCGTGACCCAGTACTTC	CASSSAQPPVTQYF
.	TRBV6-2/TRBV6-3	many	TRBJ1-1	TGTGCCAGCAGTTACCGAGTCTGGGAGACTGAAGCTTTCTTT	CASSYRVWETEAFF